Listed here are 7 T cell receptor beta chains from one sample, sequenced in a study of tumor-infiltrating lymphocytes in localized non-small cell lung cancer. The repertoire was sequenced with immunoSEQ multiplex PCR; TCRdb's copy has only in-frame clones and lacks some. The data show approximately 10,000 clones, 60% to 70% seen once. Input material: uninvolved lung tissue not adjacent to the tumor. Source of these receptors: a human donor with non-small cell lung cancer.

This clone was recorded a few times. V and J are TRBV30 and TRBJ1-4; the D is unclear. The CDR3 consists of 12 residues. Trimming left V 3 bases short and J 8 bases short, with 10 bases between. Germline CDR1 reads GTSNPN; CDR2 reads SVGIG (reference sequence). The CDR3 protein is CAWRIGVEKLFF. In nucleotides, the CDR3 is TGTGCCTGGAGGATAGGTGTAGAAAAACTGTTTTTT.

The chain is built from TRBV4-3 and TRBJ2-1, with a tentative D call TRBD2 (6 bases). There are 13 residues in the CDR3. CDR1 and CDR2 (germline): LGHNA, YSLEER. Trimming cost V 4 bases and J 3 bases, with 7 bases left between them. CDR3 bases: TGCGCCAGCAGCCTAGCGGACTACAATGAGCAGTTCTTC. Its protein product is CASSLADYNEQFF.

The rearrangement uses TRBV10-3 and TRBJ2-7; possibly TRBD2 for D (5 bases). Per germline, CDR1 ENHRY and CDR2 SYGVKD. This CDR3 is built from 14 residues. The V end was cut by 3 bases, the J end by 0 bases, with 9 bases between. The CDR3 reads CAISDIRGSYEQYF. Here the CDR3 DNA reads TGTGCCATCAGTGATATCCGGGGCTCCTACGAGCAGTACTTC.

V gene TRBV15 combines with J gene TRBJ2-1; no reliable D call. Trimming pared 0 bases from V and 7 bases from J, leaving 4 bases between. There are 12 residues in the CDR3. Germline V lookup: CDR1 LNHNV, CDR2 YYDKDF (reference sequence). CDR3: CATSREGNEQFF. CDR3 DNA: TGTGCCACCAGCAGAGAGGGGAATGAGCAGTTCTTC.

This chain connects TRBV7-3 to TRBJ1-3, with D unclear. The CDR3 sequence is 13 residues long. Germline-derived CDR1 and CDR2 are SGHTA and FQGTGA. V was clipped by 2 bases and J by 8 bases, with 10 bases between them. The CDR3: CASSLGPADTIYF. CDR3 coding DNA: TGTGCCAGCAGCTTAGGGCCCGCCGACACCATATATTTT.

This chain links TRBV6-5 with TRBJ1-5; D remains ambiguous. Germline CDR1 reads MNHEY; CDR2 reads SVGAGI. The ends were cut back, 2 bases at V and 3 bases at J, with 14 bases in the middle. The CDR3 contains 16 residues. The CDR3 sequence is CASSYPPGETNQPQHF. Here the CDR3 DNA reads TGTGCCAGCAGTTACCCCCCCGGGGAAACCAATCAGCCCCAGCATTTT.

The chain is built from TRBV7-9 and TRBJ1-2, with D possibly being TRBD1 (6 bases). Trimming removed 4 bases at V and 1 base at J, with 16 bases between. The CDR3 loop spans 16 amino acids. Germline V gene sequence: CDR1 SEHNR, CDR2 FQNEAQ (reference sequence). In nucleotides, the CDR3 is TGTGCCAGCAGCTCGGCGGGGGGCAGACTTAACTATGGCTACACCTTC. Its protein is CASSSAGGRLNYGYTF.